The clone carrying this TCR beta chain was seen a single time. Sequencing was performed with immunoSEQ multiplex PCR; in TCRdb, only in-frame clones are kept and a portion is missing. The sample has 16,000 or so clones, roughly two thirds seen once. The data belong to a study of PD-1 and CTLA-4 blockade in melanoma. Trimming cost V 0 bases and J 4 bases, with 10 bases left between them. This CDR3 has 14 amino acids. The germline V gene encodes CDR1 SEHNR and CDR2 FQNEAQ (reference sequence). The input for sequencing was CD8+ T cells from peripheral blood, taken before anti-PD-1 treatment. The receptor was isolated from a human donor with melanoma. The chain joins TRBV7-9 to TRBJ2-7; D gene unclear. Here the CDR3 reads CASSLALAPYEQYF. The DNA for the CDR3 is TGTGCCAGCAGCTTAGCACTCGCCCCTTACGAGCAGTACTTC.